These T cell receptor beta chains were read from a single sample in a study of T cell responses to AZD1222 COVID-19 vaccine. Clones were sequenced by immunoSEQ multiplex PCR, and TCRdb holds only the in-frame ones, with some missing. Of approximately 170,000 clones in the sample, 85% to 95% were seen once. The sequencing here drew on peripheral blood, taken 28 days after the second AZD1222 dose. The receptors here all came from an adult who received the AZD1222 COVID-19 vaccine. Both conserved end residues are part of each CDR3. D genes are given only for firm matches. Clone size appears in some rows only: once, few, many, or a class for an expanded clone.

J: TRBJ1-3; length: 17; size: .; D: TRBD1; V: TRBV10-3; DNA: TGTGCCACTACTCCGGGACAGTCCCTTCCTGCTGGAAACACCATATATTTT; CDR3: CATTPGQSLPAGNTIYF
J: TRBJ1-1; length: 13; size: .; D: .; V: TRBV18; DNA: TGTGCCAGCTCACCAGGGCCTGAGACGGAAGCTTTCTTT; CDR3: CASSPGPETEAFF
J: TRBJ1-1; length: 16; size: .; D: .; V: TRBV21-1; DNA: TGTGCCAGCAGCAGACCGATAGCACGGCCGAACACTGAAGCTTTCTTT; CDR3: CASSRPIARPNTEAFF
J: TRBJ2-7; length: 13; size: .; D: TRBD1; V: TRBV14; DNA: TGTGCCAGCAGCCCCGGACAGGGTTACGAGCAGTACTTC; CDR3: CASSPGQGYEQYF
J: TRBJ1-5; length: 14; size: once; D: .; V: TRBV19; DNA: TGTGCCAGTAGTATAGGAGTGGGGAATCAGCCCCAGCATTTT; CDR3: CASSIGVGNQPQHF
J: TRBJ2-1; length: 16; size: .; D: TRBD2; V: TRBV28; DNA: TGTGCCAGCAGCCTGGTAGCGGGACCTAAGGAGAATGAGCAGTTCTTC; CDR3: CASSLVAGPKENEQFF
J: TRBJ2-3; length: 19; size: .; D: .; V: TRBV21-1; DNA: TGTGCCAGCAGCAAAGCTTGGCTAGCGGGCCGGGCGGCAACAGATACGCAGTATTTT; CDR3: CASSKAWLAGRAATDTQYF
J: TRBJ2-7; length: 14; size: .; D: TRBD2; V: TRBV7-9; DNA: TGTGCCAGCACCACTAGCGGGGCGCCCTCAGAGCAGTACTTC; CDR3: CASTTSGAPSEQYF
J: TRBJ2-3; length: 13; size: .; D: .; V: TRBV19; DNA: TGTGCCAGTAGTATCAGCAGGGCAGATACGCAGTATTTT; CDR3: CASSISRADTQYF
J: TRBJ2-1; length: 14; size: .; D: TRBD1; V: TRBV7-8; DNA: TGTGCCAGCAGCTTAGTGGGACAGGACAATGAGCAGTTCTTC; CDR3: CASSLVGQDNEQFF
J: TRBJ2-2; length: 18; size: few; D: .; V: TRBV7-8; DNA: TGTGCCAGCAGCCCAAGGCCTATTGGTTTTGGGAACACCGGGGAGCTGTTTTTT; CDR3: CASSPRPIGFGNTGELFF
J: TRBJ2-2; length: 15; size: .; D: TRBD1; V: TRBV27; DNA: TGTGCCAGCAGCCCCAGGGGGCGGGACACCGGGGAGCTGTTTTTT; CDR3: CASSPRGRDTGELFF
J: TRBJ2-7; length: 14; size: .; D: TRBD1; V: TRBV6-1; DNA: TGTGCCAGCAGTGAGGGACAGGGGAGCTACGAGCAGTACTTC; CDR3: CASSEGQGSYEQYF
J: TRBJ2-7; length: 15; size: .; D: TRBD2; V: TRBV9; DNA: TGTGCCAGCAGCGTAGATGGGACTAGCCTCCGCGAGCAGTACTTC; CDR3: CASSVDGTSLREQYF